This is a list of T cell receptor beta chains from one sample in a study of T cells in Graves' hyperthyroidism and ophthalmopathy. TCRdb re-analysed the multiplex PCR reads in MiXCR, keeping a single row per CDR3 protein. The data contain more than 500,000 distinct CDR3 sequences, 12% to 15% of them singletons. Sequences were obtained from blood. Receptor source: a woman in her forties with Graves' hyperthyroidism. CDR3s include the opening cysteine and the closing phenylalanine or tryptophan.

TRBJ2-1,TRBV19,CASSIEGLAGAAYNEQFF
TRBJ1-4,TRBV18,CASSPSTFRTATNEKLFF
TRBJ1-2,TRBV19,CASRTGASYGYTF
TRBJ2-3,TRBV15,CATSRGKGERGTDTQYF
TRBJ2-7,TRBV28,CASSTPSGRGDEQYF
TRBJ2-5,TRBV20-1,CSARPGLAGVGETQYF
TRBJ1-5,TRBV20-1,CSARVASNQPQHF
TRBJ2-7,TRBV7-2,CASSRPGTGTYEQYF
TRBJ2-7,TRBV7-2,CASSPPQGLAHEQYF
TRBJ1-2,TRBV28,CASLRRGGNYGYTF
TRBJ2-7,TRBV18,CASSAGTGNRYEQYF
TRBJ2-5,TRBV9,CASSVAAGAGMETQYF
TRBJ1-5,TRBV28,CASSSPRTGAQPQHF
TRBJ2-2,TRBV12-3/TRBV12-4,CASSLGLAVTGELFF
TRBJ1-1,TRBV28,CASTLNTEAFF
TRBJ2-1,TRBV7-6,CASSKNMGGTGINEQFF
TRBJ1-1,TRBV9,CASSVEGLRATEAFF
TRBJ2-2,TRBV28,CASRLQGAQNTGELFF
TRBJ2-5,TRBV7-8,CASSLDPGSLQETQYF
TRBJ2-7,TRBV5-1,CASRFTGTGVGEQYF
TRBJ2-1,TRBV6-1,CASSYSLAASYNEQFF
TRBJ1-1,TRBV5-6,CASSFYDRNSEAFF
TRBJ2-7,TRBV15,CATSRDLAQETYEQYF
TRBJ2-5,TRBV20-1,CSANPSDRSQETQYF
TRBJ1-1,TRBV3-1,CASCQRGGNTEAFF
TRBJ1-2,TRBV4-1,CASSQEHRKDGYTF
TRBJ2-6,TRBV29-1,CSVSHRGRPSGANVLTF
TRBJ2-7,TRBV28,CASSRYAYEQYF
TRBJ2-7,TRBV5-1,CASSLDLAAYEQYF
TRBJ2-7,TRBV10-3,CAISDTSGSPSAYEQYF
TRBJ2-2,TRBV19,CASISSGYTGELFF
TRBJ2-1,TRBV7-2,CASSGGPPDEQFF
TRBJ2-7,TRBV3-1,CASSHGSSYEQYF
TRBJ2-3,TRBV20-1,CSARDSFRRTDTQYF
TRBJ1-1,TRBV28,CASSVLATNTEAFF
TRBJ2-5,TRBV12-3/TRBV12-4,CASSKGTALETQYF
TRBJ1-1,TRBV28,CASSGLDRGSEAFF
TRBJ2-5,TRBV13,CASSFLGLAGADRHQETQYF
TRBJ1-2,TRBV7-9,CASGWESYGYTF
TRBJ2-7,TRBV9,CASSVDGTVYEQYF
TRBJ2-5,TRBV19,CASRRLADQETQYF
TRBJ2-2,TRBV11-2,CASSLEGPGRGNGELFF
TRBJ1-2,TRBV28,CASRMSVPRYGYTF
TRBJ2-3,TRBV5-1,CASSLARTSTDTQYF
TRBJ2-5,TRBV24-1,CATSEGQQETQYF
TRBJ2-4,TRBV12-5,CASGMTSGRAEVDIQYF